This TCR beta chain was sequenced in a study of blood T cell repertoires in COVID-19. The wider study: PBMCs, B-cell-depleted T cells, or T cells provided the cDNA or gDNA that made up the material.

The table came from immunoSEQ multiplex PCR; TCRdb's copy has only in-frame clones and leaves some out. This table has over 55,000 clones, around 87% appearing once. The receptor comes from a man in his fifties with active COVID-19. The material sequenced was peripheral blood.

The CDR3 bases are TGTGCCAGCAGCCCCCAACAGGTCTCCTACGAGCAGTACTTC. Translation: CASSPQQVSYEQYF. J is TRBJ2-7 and V is TRBV3-1 (or the pseudogene TRBV3-2); possible D gene TRBD1, 5 bases. The germline V gene has CDR1 LGHDT and CDR2 YNNKEL (reference sequence). V was clipped by 4 bases and J by 0 bases, with 10 bases between them. The CDR3 extends over 14 amino acids.